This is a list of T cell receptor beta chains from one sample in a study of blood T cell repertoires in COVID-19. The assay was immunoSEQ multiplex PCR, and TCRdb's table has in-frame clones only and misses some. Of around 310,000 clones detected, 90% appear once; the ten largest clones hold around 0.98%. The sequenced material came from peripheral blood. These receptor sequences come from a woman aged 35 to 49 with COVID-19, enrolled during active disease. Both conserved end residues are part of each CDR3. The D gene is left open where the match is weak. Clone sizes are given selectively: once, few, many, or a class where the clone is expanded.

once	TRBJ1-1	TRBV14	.	CASSQDSARRAEAFF	TGTGCCAGCAGCCAAGATTCAGCGAGGAGGGCTGAAGCTTTCTTT
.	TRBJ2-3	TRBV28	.	CASSLNGASTDTQYF	TGTGCCAGCAGTTTAAACGGAGCTAGCACAGATACGCAGTATTTT
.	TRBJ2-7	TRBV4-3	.	CASSQDARERNYEQYF	TGCGCCAGCAGCCAAGATGCGCGGGAAAGAAACTACGAGCAGTACTTC
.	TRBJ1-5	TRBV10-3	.	CAISSRDNSNQPQHF	TGTGCCATCAGCTCCCGGGACAATAGCAATCAGCCCCAGCATTTT
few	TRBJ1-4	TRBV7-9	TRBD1	CASSFGQGKLFF	TGTGCCAGCAGCTTCGGACAGGGGAAACTGTTTTTT
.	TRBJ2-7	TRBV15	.	CATSRKEDYEQYF	TGTGCCACCAGCAGAAAGGAGGACTACGAGCAGTACTTC
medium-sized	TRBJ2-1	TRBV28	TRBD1	CASSSSGTAYNEQFF	TGTGCCAGCAGTTCCTCCGGGACAGCCTACAATGAGCAGTTCTTC
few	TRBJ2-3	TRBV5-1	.	CASSLGPEQGHTDTQYF	TGCGCCAGCAGCTTGGGGCCCGAGCAGGGTCACACAGATACGCAGTATTTT
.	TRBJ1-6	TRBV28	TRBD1	CASSTLQGASSPLHF	TGTGCCAGCAGTACCCTACAGGGGGCGAGTTCACCCCTCCACTTT
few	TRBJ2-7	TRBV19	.	CASSIDTLGVAEQYF	TGTGCCAGTAGTATAGACACTTTGGGAGTAGCCGAGCAGTACTTC
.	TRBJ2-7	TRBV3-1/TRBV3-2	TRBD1	CASSIRQTGGYEQYF	TGTGCCAGCAGCATCCGCCAGACAGGGGGCTACGAGCAGTACTTC
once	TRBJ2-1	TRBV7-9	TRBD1	CASHTGDNYNEQFF	TGTGCCAGCCATACAGGGGACAACTACAATGAGCAGTTCTTC
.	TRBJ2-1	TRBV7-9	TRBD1	CASSSLRGTEVTEQFF	TGTGCCAGCAGCTCCCTCAGGGGGACAGAAGTCACTGAGCAGTTCTTC
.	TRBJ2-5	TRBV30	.	CAWSIIGGETQYF	TGTGCCTGGAGTATCATCGGAGGAGAGACCCAGTACTTC
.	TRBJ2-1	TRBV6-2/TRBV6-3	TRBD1	CASSHSNRGSYNEQFF	TGTGCCAGCAGTCATTCTAACAGGGGCTCCTACAATGAGCAGTTCTTC
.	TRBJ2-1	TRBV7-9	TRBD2	CASSLGLAGYNEQFF	TGTGCCAGCAGCTTGGGACTAGCGGGTTACAATGAGCAGTTCTTC
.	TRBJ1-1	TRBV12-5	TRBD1	CASDPGQGAGTEAFF	TGTGCTAGTGATCCGGGACAGGGGGCCGGAACTGAAGCTTTCTTT
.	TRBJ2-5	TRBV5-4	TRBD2	CASSAGLAEETQYF	TGTGCCAGCAGCGCTGGACTAGCGGAAGAGACCCAGTACTTC
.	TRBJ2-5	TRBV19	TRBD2	CASSAPGLAEETQYF	TGTGCCAGTAGTGCACCAGGACTAGCGGAAGAGACCCAGTACTTC
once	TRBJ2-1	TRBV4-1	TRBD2	CASSKGGGGANEQFF	TGCGCCAGCAGCAAAGGGGGCGGGGGGGCAAATGAGCAGTTCTTC
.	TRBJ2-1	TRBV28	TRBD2	CASSLLANEQFF	TGTGCCAGCAGCCTACTAGCGAATGAGCAGTTCTTC
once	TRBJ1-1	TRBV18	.	CASSPRGKDTEAFF	TGTGCCAGCTCACCCAGAGGGAAGGACACTGAAGCTTTCTTT
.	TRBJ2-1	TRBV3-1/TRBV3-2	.	CASSQVELNEQFF	TGTGCCAGCAGCCAAGTGGAGCTAAATGAGCAGTTCTTC
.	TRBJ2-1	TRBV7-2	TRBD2	CASSLASLAGGFYNEQFF	TGTGCCAGCAGCTTAGCGTCCCTAGCGGGGGGGTTCTACAATGAGCAGTTCTTC
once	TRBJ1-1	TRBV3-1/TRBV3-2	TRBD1	CASSHPFAGTGDSTEAFF	TGTGCCAGCAGCCACCCCTTCGCCGGGACAGGGGATAGCACTGAAGCTTTCTTT
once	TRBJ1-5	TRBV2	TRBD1	CASSPRRQGYQPQHF	TGTGCCAGCAGCCCCCGTAGACAGGGGTATCAGCCCCAGCATTTT
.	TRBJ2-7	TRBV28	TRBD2	CASSNPGTSKYEQYF	TGTGCCAGCAGCAATCCAGGGACTAGTAAGTACGAGCAGTACTTC
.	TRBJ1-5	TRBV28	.	CASRSKRGSHSNQPQHF	TGTGCCTCCCGAAGTAAACGGGGTTCCCATAGCAATCAGCCCCAGCATTTT
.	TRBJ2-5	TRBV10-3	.	CAISESQTQETQYF	TGTGCCATCAGTGAGTCGCAGACTCAAGAGACCCAGTACTTC
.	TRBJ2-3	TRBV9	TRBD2	CASSPGTSGDTDTQYF	TGTGCCAGCAGCCCGGGGACTAGCGGTGACACAGATACGCAGTATTTT
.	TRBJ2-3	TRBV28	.	CASSPIGPADTQYF	TGTGCCAGCAGTCCCATCGGTCCTGCAGATACGCAGTATTTT
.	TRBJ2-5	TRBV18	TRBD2	CASSPREAGAAETQYF	TGTGCCAGCTCACCTCGAGAAGCGGGAGCAGCAGAGACCCAGTACTTC
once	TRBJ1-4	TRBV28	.	CASSFGEKLFF	TGTGCCAGCAGTTTCGGTGAAAAACTGTTTTTT
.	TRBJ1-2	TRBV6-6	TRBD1	CASSYARTGDGYTF	TGTGCCAGCAGTTATGCGAGGACAGGCGATGGCTACACCTTC
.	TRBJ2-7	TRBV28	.	CASSLHITDYEQYF	TGTGCCAGCAGTTTACACATCACAGACTACGAGCAGTACTTC